This T cell receptor (beta chain) was recorded in a study of OX40 agonist ivuxolimab in advanced cancers. Study background: Cohort: around 79% men, mean age approximately 64, aged roughly 23 to 90.

The V and J ends lost 4 bases and 6 bases respectively, with 11 bases between them. Germline CDR1 SGHAT, CDR2 FQNNGV. The CDR3 loop spans 13 amino acids. Clones were sequenced by immunoSEQ multiplex PCR, and TCRdb holds only the in-frame ones, with some missing. The data show 84,000 or so clones, around nine tenths seen once. Source: CD4+ or CD8+ T cells sorted from blood, taken in a trial of the OX40 agonist ivuxolimab. The genes are TRBV11-2 and TRBJ2-3, with D hard to call. The sequence derives from an adult with an advanced solid tumor such as melanoma, head and neck, liver or kidney cancer. Here the CDR3 DNA reads TGTGCCAGCAGCTCGTCCGCCTTGGATACGCAGTATTTT. This codes for CASSSSALDTQYF. Drawing the rest from reference TRBV11-2 and TRBJ2-3, the complete variable domain is EAGVAQSPRYKIIEKRQSVAFWCNPISGHATLYWYQQILGQGPKLLIQFQNNGVVDDSQLPKDRFSAERLKGVDSTLKIQPAKLEDSAVYLCASSSSALDTQYFGPGTRLTVL.